These 27 T cell receptor beta chains were sequenced from one sample in a study of T-cell memory formation after mild COVID-19. A single record per CDR3 protein comes from TCRdb applying MiXCR to the 5' RACE reads. The sample contains fewer than 350,000 distinct CDR3 sequences, around 15% of which appear only once. The sample comprised PBMCs or a T cell subset sorted from them (not recorded which). These receptor sequences come from a young man who had mild COVID-19 (a few samples of this study predate the infection). Cell type and time point are not known.

The gene calls are TRBV5-1 and TRBJ2-7; 9 bases match TRBD1. The germline CDR1 and CDR2 sequences are SGHRS and YFSETQ. V lost 4 bases, J lost 3 bases, and 5 bases stayed unmatched. There are 14 residues in the CDR3. CDR3 nucleotide sequence: TGCGCCAGCAGCCCCTGGGACAGGGTCTACGAGCAGTACTTC. This gives the protein CASSPWDRVYEQYF.

This clonotype was seen repeatedly, ten times or more. V and J are TRBV7-8 and TRBJ2-4; TRBD1 might be the D (5 bases). Germline CDR1 and CDR2: SGHVS and FQNEAQ. The V end was cut by 3 bases, the J end by 2 bases, with 17 bases between. This CDR3 has 17 amino acids. CDR3: CASSLGPLSGSKNIQYF. The CDR3 nucleotides read TGTGCCAGCAGCTTGGGGCCCCTATCCGGGTCCAAAAACATTCAGTACTTC.

The CDR3 spells CASSQTTGVTEAFF. In DNA form, the CDR3 reads TGTGCCAGCAGCCAAACAACAGGGGTGACTGAAGCTTTCTTT. This chain connects TRBV14 to TRBJ1-1, with 7 bases that match TRBD1. The J segment lost 5 bases and the V segment lost 2 bases, leaving 5 bases of the junction unmatched. This CDR3 is built from 14 residues. Germline loops: CDR1 SGHDN, CDR2 FVKESK.

This clonotype was observed a handful of times. The V and J genes are TRBV27 and TRBJ1-2, with a tentative D call TRBD1 (5 bases). Trimming removed 6 bases from V and 6 bases from J, with 20 bases in between. CDR3 length equals 15 residues. Germline V gene lookup returns CDR1 MNHEY and CDR2 SMNVEV (reference sequence). Written as DNA, the CDR3 is TGTGCCAGCAGGTTGATCGGGCAGGGTCTCGATGGCTACACCTTC. It yields the protein CASRLIGQGLDGYTF.

The chain combines TRBV6-1 with TRBJ2-7; no clear D gene. The CDR3 runs 12 residues. V shed 1 base and J shed 6 bases, with 7 bases lying between them. The germline V gene has CDR1 MNHNS and CDR2 SASEGT. CDR3 DNA sequence: TGTGCCAGCAGTGAAGTGAAGGCCGAGCAGTACTTC. Encoded protein: CASSEVKAEQYF.

In its sample, this clonotype was seen a few times. This chain connects TRBV5-6 to TRBJ1-2; weak D call: TRBD1 (5 bases). The CDR3 runs 18 residues. Germline CDR1 and CDR2: SGHDT and YYEEEE. Trimming shortened V by 4 bases and J by 0 bases, and 22 bases separated the two germline ends. The CDR3 coding sequence is TGTGCCAGCAGCCTCCGACCCACCGGGACTGGATCTAACTATGGCTACACCTTC. Translating gives CASSLRPTGTGSNYGYTF. The whole variable domain, filled in from reference TRBV5-6 and TRBJ1-2, reads DAGVTQSPTHLIKTRGQQVTLRCSPKSGHDTVSWYQQALGQGPQFIFQYYEEEERQRGNFPDRFSGHQFPNYSSELNVNALLLGDSALYLCASSLRPTGTGSNYGYTFGSGTRLTVV.

This clonotype appeared a few times. This chain joins TRBV7-9 and TRBJ1-2; TRBD1 matches 7 bases. After removal of 5 bases from V and 10 bases from J, the junction contained 10 bases not matched to a gene. Germline CDR1 SEHNR, CDR2 FQNEAQ (reference sequence). The CDR3 is 13 amino acids. This CDR3 is CASSPTGNSYYTF. The CDR3 DNA reads TGTGCCAGCAGCCCGACAGGGAATAGTTACTACACCTTC.

This clonotype showed up just a few times. This chain joins TRBV20-1 and TRBJ2-1; 10 bases align to TRBD2. Trimming removed 7 bases from V and 2 bases from J; junction bases left unmatched: 11. This CDR3 has 16 residues. CDR1 is DFQATT and CDR2 is SNEGSKA in the germline V gene (reference sequence). The CDR3 DNA reads as TGCAGTGTGCCAAATATAGCGGGGGGCGCCTACAATGAGCAGTTCTTC. Amino acids: CSVPNIAGGAYNEQFF.

This clonotype was recorded a few times. The chain is built from TRBV4-1 and TRBJ2-7, with TRBD2 matching 9 bases. This CDR3 is 16 amino acids long. The trim removed 4 bases at V and 6 bases at J, leaving 13 bases unmatched. Germline-derived CDR1 and CDR2 are MGHRA and YSYEKL. The DNA of the CDR3 is TGCGCCAGCAGCCTTCAGGGGACGGGACTAGCCGGCGAGCAGTACTTC. Translated: CASSLQGTGLAGEQYF.

This clonotype was seen only a few times. The chain recombines TRBV7-3 with TRBJ2-1; TRBD1 agrees at 11 bases. The trim removed 3 bases at V and 5 bases at J, leaving 3 bases unmatched. The CDR3 spans 15 residues. Germline V CDR1 and CDR2: SGHTA, FQGTGA. In DNA form, the CDR3 reads TGTGCCAGCAGCTTCGGACAGGGGGCGAACAATGAGCAGTTCTTC. This gives the protein CASSFGQGANNEQFF.

The table lists this clonotype with many counts. V and J are TRBV2 and TRBJ2-1, with 14 bases lining up with TRBD2. Germline values: CDR1 SNHLY, CDR2 FYNNEI. This CDR3 is built from 15 residues. V dropped 2 bases and J dropped 9; count of bases not matched to a gene: 3. CDR3 protein: CASSETTSGGGEQFF. CDR3 bases: TGTGCCAGCAGTGAAACGACTAGCGGGGGGGGTGAGCAGTTCTTC.

This clonotype showed up just a few times. The chain combines TRBV24-1 with TRBJ1-6; no clear D gene. The germline gives CDR1 KGHDR, CDR2 SFDVKD. The CDR3 covers 17 residues. V was trimmed by 3 bases and J by 5 bases, leaving 16 bases between them. CDR3 in DNA: TGTGCCACCAGTGATCCTCCCTGGACCGAGGATAATTCACCCCTCCACTTT. Residues: CATSDPPWTEDNSPLHF.

A few counts support this clonotype. This rearrangement joins TRBV27 to TRBJ1-2; weak D call: TRBD1 (5 bases). Germline V lookup: CDR1 MNHEY, CDR2 SMNVEV (reference sequence). V gave up 8 bases and J gave up 8 bases, with 18 bases separating them. This CDR3 contains 13 residues. CDR3 sequence: CASGYGTGWGYTF. The CDR3 DNA is TGTGCCAGCGGATACGGGACCGGCTGGGGCTACACCTTC.

The rearrangement links TRBV9 to TRBJ2-1; the D gene is possibly TRBD2 (5 bases). Germline CDR1 and CDR2: SGDLS and YYNGEE. V gave up 0 bases and J gave up 2 bases, with 15 bases separating them. The CDR3 is 17 amino acids. CDR3 sequence: CASSVAGSARTYNEQFF. The CDR3 nucleotides are TGTGCCAGCAGCGTAGCTGGTAGCGCCCGGACCTACAATGAGCAGTTCTTC.

V gene TRBV12-3 or TRBV12-4 combines with J gene TRBJ1-3; unclear D gene. The CDR3 contains 15 residues. V was trimmed by 3 bases and J by 0 bases, leaving 9 bases between them. The CDR3 protein is CASSFLGISGNTIYF. The CDR3 DNA is TGTGCCAGCAGTTTCCTAGGGATCTCTGGAAACACCATATATTTT.

This clonotype has just a few counts. DNA of the CDR3: TGCGCCAGCAGCCAAGAGTGGACCAGCGGTAGCTCCTACGAGCAGTACTTC. Translated: CASSQEWTSGSSYEQYF. The genes are TRBV4-1 and TRBJ2-7; possible D gene TRBD2, 5 bases. The CDR3 length is 17 residues. V dropped 0 bases and J dropped 0 bases, with 15 bases sitting between them. Germline V gene data show CDR1 as MGHRA and CDR2 as YSYEKL.

This clonotype was recorded at least ten times. The CDR3 protein is CATSGRSYNEQFF. DNA for the CDR3: TGTGCCACCTCCGGGCGGTCTTACAATGAGCAGTTCTTC. This chain uses TRBV24-1 with TRBJ2-1, with D uncertain. This CDR3 spans 13 amino acids. Germline values: CDR1 KGHDR, CDR2 SFDVKD. The V gene lost 9 bases and the J gene lost 4 bases, with 12 bases spanning the gap.

This clonotype has a handful of counts. This chain connects TRBV5-8 to TRBJ2-2; TRBD1 agrees at 7 bases. CDR3 size: 14 residues. Germline CDR1 and CDR2: SGHTS and YDEGEE. Trimming removed 4 bases from V and 4 bases from J; junction bases left unmatched: 4. The DNA for the CDR3 is TGTGCCAGCAGCACCAGACAGGGCACCGGGGAGCTGTTTTTT. Protein: CASSTRQGTGELFF. Looking up the rest from reference TRBV5-8 and TRBJ2-2 gives the full variable domain: EAGVTQSPTHLIKTRGQQATLRCSPISGHTSVYWYQQALGLGLQFLLWYDEGEERNRGNFPPRFSGRQFPNYSSELNVNALELEDSALYLCASSTRQGTGELFFGEGSRLTVL.

The CDR3 coding sequence is TGTGCCTGGAGTAGGACAGTTGGCTACACCTTC. Its translation: CAWSRTVGYTF. This chain connects TRBV30 to TRBJ1-2; TRBD1 might be the D (6 bases). The germline V and J ends were trimmed by 2 bases and 7 bases, with 8 bases remaining between them. The CDR3 spans 11 residues. The germline gives CDR1 GTSNPN, CDR2 SVGIG (reference sequence).

This clonotype has a handful of counts. The chain is built from TRBV12-3 or TRBV12-4 and TRBJ1-1; D call uncertain. The length of the CDR3 is 16 residues. Trimming cost V 0 bases and J 5 bases, with 16 bases left between them. The CDR3 is CASSLARRVRWTEAFF. The CDR3, as DNA: TGTGCCAGCAGTTTAGCGCGGCGGGTACGGTGGACTGAAGCTTTCTTT.

This clonotype was counted only a few times. This sequence joins TRBV30 and TRBJ1-1; D not resolved. Germline lookup yields CDR1 GTSNPN and CDR2 SVGIG (reference sequence). The V gene lost 4 bases and the J gene lost 11 bases, with 17 bases spanning the gap. The CDR3 length is 12 residues. CDR3 DNA sequence: TGTGCCTGGACGAGCGTGGCAGGCTTGGCTTTCTTT. Encoded protein: CAWTSVAGLAFF.

V and J are TRBV7-2 and TRBJ2-7; D not resolved. This CDR3 comprises 12 residues. Germline CDR1 reads SGHTA; CDR2 reads FQGNSA. V was pared by 8 bases and J by 5 bases, with 13 bases between. CDR3 amino acids: CASADRANEQYV. CDR3 nucleotides: TGTGCCAGCGCAGACCGCGCGAACGAGCAGTACGTC.

The chain joins TRBV9 to TRBJ1-1, with 8 positions matching TRBD1. Germline V gene data show CDR1 as SGDLS and CDR2 as YYNGEE. This CDR3 comprises 15 residues. Trimming at V came to 4 bases and at J to 3 bases, leaving 8 bases not matched to a gene. The CDR3 region is CASSPDRGWDTEAFF. The CDR3 nucleotides read TGTGCCAGCAGCCCCGACAGGGGTTGGGACACTGAAGCTTTCTTT. The whole variable domain, filled in from reference TRBV9 and TRBJ1-1, reads DSGVTQTPKHLITATGQRVTLRCSPRSGDLSVYWYQQSLDQGLQFLIQYYNGEERAKGNILERFSAQQFPDLHSELNLSSLELGDSALYFCASSPDRGWDTEAFFGQGTRLTVV.

J is TRBJ2-5 and V is TRBV5-8; 7 bases align to TRBD1. Germline assignment: CDR1 SGHTS and CDR2 YDEGEE. This CDR3 spans 13 amino acids. V was clipped by 3 bases and J by 3 bases; unmatched bases: 2. The CDR3 region is CASSSDREETQYF. DNA of the CDR3: TGTGCCAGCAGCTCAGACAGGGAAGAGACCCAGTACTTC.

This clonotype occurred a few times. V is TRBV12-5 and J is TRBJ1-1; 10 nucleotides align to TRBD1. The germline gives CDR1 LGHNT, CDR2 FRNRAP. The CDR3 spans 14 residues. With V trimmed by 6 bases and J by 5 bases, 6 bases remained unmatched. CDR3 DNA: TGTGCTAGTGGATGGGGGACAGGGGTGACTGAAGCTTTCTTT. Protein sequence: CASGWGTGVTEAFF.

This clonotype has more than one count but fewer than ten. The J gene is TRBJ1-1, the V gene TRBV12-3 or TRBV12-4; 7 nucleotides line up with TRBD1. Losses at the gene ends were 6 bases for V and 7 bases for J; bases not matched to a gene: 8. CDR3 length equals 13 residues. The CDR3 sequence: CASSPGTEGEAFF. CDR3 sequence (DNA): TGTGCCAGCAGCCCAGGGACAGAAGGTGAAGCTTTCTTT.

This sequence joins TRBV5-1 and TRBJ1-1; TRBD1 is a possible D gene (5 bases). The CDR3 spans 14 residues. The ends were cut back, 2 bases at V and 3 bases at J, with 11 bases in the middle. In germline, CDR1 is SGHRS, CDR2 YFSETQ. CDR3 residues: CASSFGAQDTEAFF. The CDR3 coding sequence is TGCGCCAGCAGCTTCGGGGCGCAGGACACTGAAGCTTTCTTT.